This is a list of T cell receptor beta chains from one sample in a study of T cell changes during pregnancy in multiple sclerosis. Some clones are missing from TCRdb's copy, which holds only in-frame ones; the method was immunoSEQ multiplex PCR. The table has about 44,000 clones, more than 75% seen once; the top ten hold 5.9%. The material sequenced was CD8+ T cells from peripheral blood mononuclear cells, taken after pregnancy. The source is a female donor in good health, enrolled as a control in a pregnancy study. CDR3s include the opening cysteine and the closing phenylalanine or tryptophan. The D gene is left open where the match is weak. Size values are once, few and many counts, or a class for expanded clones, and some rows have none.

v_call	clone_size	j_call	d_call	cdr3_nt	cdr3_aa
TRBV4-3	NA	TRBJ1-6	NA	TGCGCCAGCAGCCCCCGACAATCAGATTATAATTCACCCCTCCACTTT	CASSPRQSDYNSPLHF
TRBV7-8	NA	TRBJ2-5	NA	TGTGCCAGCAGCGTTCTAGGGGAGGGGGGGGAGACCCAGTACTTC	CASSVLGEGGETQYF
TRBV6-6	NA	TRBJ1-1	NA	TGTGCCAGCAGTTACTCGGCGAGGACTGAAGCTTTCTTT	CASSYSARTEAFF
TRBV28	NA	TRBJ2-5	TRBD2	TGTGCCAGCAGACCCTCTAGCGGGGGGCTGGGGGAGACCCAGTACTTC	CASRPSSGGLGETQYF
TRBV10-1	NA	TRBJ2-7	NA	TGCGCCAGCAGACAGGGACACGAGCAGTACTTC	CASRQGHEQYF
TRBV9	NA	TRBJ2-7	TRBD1	TGTGCCAGCAGCGTCGGGACAGCGGCGACCTACGAGCAGTACTTC	CASSVGTAATYEQYF
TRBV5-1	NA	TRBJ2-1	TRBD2	TGCGCCAGCAGCTTGGGGCGGGGGAATGAGCAGTTCTTC	CASSLGRGNEQFF
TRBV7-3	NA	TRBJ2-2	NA	TGTGCCAGCAGCTCCTCGGTCTTCACCGGGGAGCTGTTTTTT	CASSSSVFTGELFF
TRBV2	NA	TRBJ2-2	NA	TGTGCCAGATCTGATCCAGGGGACACCGGGGAGCTGTTTTTT	CARSDPGDTGELFF
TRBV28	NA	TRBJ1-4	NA	TGTGCCAGCAGTCCCCCCGGGGGATTTAATGAAAAACTGTTTTTT	CASSPPGGFNEKLFF
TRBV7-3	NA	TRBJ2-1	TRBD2	TGTGCCAGCAGCCTTGACGGGGGGAGCTCCTACAATGAGCAGTTCTTC	CASSLDGGSSYNEQFF
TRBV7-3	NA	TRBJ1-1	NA	TGTGCCAGCAGGTCCGACAGCAACACTGAAGCTTTCTTT	CASRSDSNTEAFF
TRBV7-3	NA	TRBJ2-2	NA	TGTGCCAGCAGCCCCAAACGGGGATCCCACGCTAAAAAGTACGGGGAGCTGTTTTTT	CASSPKRGSHAKKYGELFF
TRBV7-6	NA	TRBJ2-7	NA	TGTGCCAGCAGCTCTGGGGCTAACGAGCAGTACTTC	CASSSGANEQYF
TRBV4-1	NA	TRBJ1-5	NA	TGCGCCAGCAGTGAGCGGGGGACGATCAATCAGCCCCAGCATTTT	CASSERGTINQPQHF
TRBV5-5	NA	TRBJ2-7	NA	TGTGCCAGCAGCTTGGGCAGTTCCTACGAGCAGTACTTC	CASSLGSSYEQYF
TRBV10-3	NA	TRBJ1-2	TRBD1	TGTGCCACCGGGACAGGGGGATTATATGGCTACACCTTC	CATGTGGLYGYTF
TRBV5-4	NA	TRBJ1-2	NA	TGTGCCAGCAGCTTGGACAGGGAGAACTATGGCTACACCTTC	CASSLDRENYGYTF
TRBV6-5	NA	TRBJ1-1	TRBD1	TGTGCCAGCAGGACGCAGGGGGCCGACACTGAAGCTTTCTTT	CASRTQGADTEAFF
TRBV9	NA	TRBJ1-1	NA	TGTGCCAGCAGCCCCGCTGGGTCGGAGGCTTTCTTT	CASSPAGSEAFF
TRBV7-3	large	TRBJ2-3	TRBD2	TGTGCCAGCAGCCAAGTGGCGGGGGGCACAGATACGCAGTATTTT	CASSQVAGGTDTQYF